This T cell receptor beta chain is drawn from a study of blood T cell repertoires in COVID-19. Data came from immunoSEQ multiplex PCR; TCRdb stores just in-frame clones and leaves some out. The sample includes hundreds of thousands of clones, 85% to 90% of them seen just once. Cohort 3 recovered donors had two negative PCRs, clearance, or symptom resolution. Losses at the gene ends were 2 bases for V and 6 bases for J; bases not matched to a gene: 2. The CDR3 sequence is 13 residues long. Germline CDR1 reads KGHSH; CDR2 reads LQKENI. The V call is TRBV18, the J call TRBJ1-1, with 8 bases matching TRBD1. The TCR originated in a man aged 35 to 55 who had recovered from COVID-19. Sequenced: PBMCs or T cells enriched from blood (not recorded which). The CDR3 loop reads CASSPKQGAEAFF. The CDR3 region has the DNA TGTGCCAGCTCACCAAAACAGGGGGCTGAAGCTTTCTTT.